Below, one TCR beta chain is given with its context. In the original analysis: Scientists estimated how many nucleated cells there were by amplifying reference gene primers. Produced via immunoSEQ multiplex PCR; TCRdb's table is partial and in-frame only. That table furnishes V, J and clone size, whereas the DNA furnished D and trimming. The sample gives roughly 210,000 clones, around 84% of which show up once; about 10% is in the top ten. The CDR3 is 14 residues long. Between the trimmed V and J ends, which lost 0 bases and 3 bases, there was a span of 8 bases. The germline V gene encodes CDR1 SGHVS and CDR2 FQNEAQ. It was during active infection that Seattle patients were enrolled and then longitudinally followed. The sample belongs to a study of blood T cell repertoires in COVID-19. Study at large: Collection of acute and convalescent COVID-19 samples took place in the United States, Italy and Spain. PBMCs, B-cell-depleted T cells, or T cells provided the cDNA or gDNA that made up the material.

J is TRBJ1-2 and V is TRBV7-8, with unresolved D. The clonotype was recovered from a woman older than 75 with COVID-19, enrolled during active disease. Specimen: peripheral blood. CDR3 sequence reads: CASSLAEGYYGYTF. DNA for the CDR3: TGTGCCAGCAGCTTAGCGGAGGGATACTATGGCTACACCTTC. Combining the CDR3 with reference TRBV7-8 and TRBJ1-2 gives the whole variable domain GAGVSQSPRYKVAKRGQDVALRCDPISGHVSLFWYQQALGQGPEFLTYFQNEAQLDKSGLPSDRFFAERPEGSVSTLKIQRTQQEDSAVYLCASSLAEGYYGYTFGSGTRLTVV.